The present TCR beta chain was sequenced within a study of blood T cells in healthy people across ages. Isolation yielded PBMCs, at least 7 million per sample, in every case. V lost 3 bases and J lost 0, with 12 bases in between. There are 16 residues in the CDR3. This clonotype was counted many times. Using a J-beta primer mix together with a sample-barcoded 5' primer, a second PCR was run for roughly 7 to 12 cycles. TCRdb passed the 5' RACE reads through MiXCR, listing each CDR3 protein once. The sample consists of 870,000 or so distinct CDR3 sequences, around 26% of them appearing once. Specimen: blood. The chain couples TRBV12-3 or TRBV12-4 to TRBJ2-1, with D tentatively TRBD2 (6 bases). The sequence was obtained from an elderly woman in good health. The CDR3 coding sequence is TGTGCCAGCAGTTTTTGGGACTCCAGCTCCTACAATGAGCAGTTCTTC. This gives the protein CASSFWDSSSYNEQFF.